The 10 T cell receptor beta chains in this list originate from one sample, sequenced in a study of quantifying T cell responses using KT2 cells. Turning to the study itself: TCR alpha and beta constant-region primers primed reverse transcription of RNA.

An oligo carrying a UMI was ligated to the cDNA 3' end. The first PCR ran 4 to 5 cycles with an equimolar RC1.1 and RC1.2 beta primer mix. TCRdb re-analysed the UMI-ligation and nested PCR reads in MiXCR, keeping a single row per CDR3 protein. Of 50,000 to 70,000 distinct CDR3 sequences in the sample, approximately 13% were seen once. The sample consisted of PBMCs spiked with cells of the T cell clone KT2. These receptors originate from a human donor.

This clonotype appeared a few times. The rearrangement joins TRBV12-3 or TRBV12-4 to TRBJ2-3; possibly TRBD2 for D (5 bases). The CDR3 loop spans 13 amino acids. Trimming took off 7 bases at V and 0 bases at J, with 8 bases between the two ends. The CDR3 loop is CASNQRSTDTQYF. CDR3 nucleotide sequence: TGTGCCAGCAATCAGCGGAGCACAGATACGCAGTATTTT.

Only a few counts were recorded for this clonotype. The chain couples TRBV7-8 to TRBJ2-3, with D perhaps TRBD2 (6 bases). CDR3 length: 14 residues. The germline V gene encodes CDR1 SGHVS and CDR2 FQNEAQ. Trimming took off 10 bases at V and 4 bases at J, with 18 bases between the two ends. CDR3 residues: CATRREAVADTQYF. CDR3 nucleotides: TGTGCCACGAGGAGGGAAGCCGTCGCAGATACGCAGTATTTT.

This CDR3 is CASSTTEATYEQYF. The DNA for the CDR3 is TGTGCCAGCAGCACGACAGAGGCTACCTACGAGCAGTACTTC. The rearrangement joins TRBV5-6 to TRBJ2-7; the D gene is possibly TRBD1 (5 bases). In germline, CDR1 is SGHDT, CDR2 YYEEEE. V lost 4 bases and J 2 bases, leaving 13 bases between the germline ends. CDR3 length: 14 residues. The full variable domain, its missing parts supplied by reference TRBV5-6 and TRBJ2-7, is DAGVTQSPTHLIKTRGQQVTLRCSPKSGHDTVSWYQQALGQGPQFIFQYYEEEERQRGNFPDRFSGHQFPNYSSELNVNALLLGDSALYLCASSTTEATYEQYFGPGTRLTVT.

This chain connects TRBV2 to TRBJ2-7, with a weak D call TRBD1 (6 bases). Germline V gives CDR1 SNHLY, CDR2 FYNNEI. The germline V and J ends were trimmed by 4 bases and 3 bases, with 16 bases remaining between them. The CDR3 is 15 amino acids. The CDR3 reads CASSVPTGFNYEQYF. In DNA, the CDR3 is TGTGCCAGCAGTGTACCTACAGGGTTCAACTACGAGCAGTACTTC. Looking up the rest from reference TRBV2 and TRBJ2-7 gives the full variable domain: EPEVTQTPSHQVTQMGQEVILRCVPISNHLYFYWYRQILGQKVEFLVSFYNNEISEKSEIFDDQFSVERPDGSNFTLKIRSTKLEDSAMYFCASSVPTGFNYEQYFGPGTRLTVT.

This clonotype turned up a few times. The rearrangement joins TRBV27 to TRBJ2-7, with 9 bases that match TRBD2. Germline V gives CDR1 MNHEY, CDR2 SMNVEV (reference sequence). Trimming at V came to 2 bases and at J to 2 bases, leaving 10 bases not matched to a gene. This CDR3 is built from 17 residues. CDR3 nucleotide sequence: TGTGCCAGCAGTTTAAGGGTAGCTAGCGGGGCTACCTACGAGCAGTACTTC. This codes for CASSLRVASGATYEQYF.

This clonotype was found many times. The V call is TRBV20-1, the J call TRBJ2-1; 7 bases fit TRBD2. The trim removed 2 bases at V and 0 bases at J, leaving 7 bases unmatched. This CDR3 comprises 16 residues. The germline V gene has CDR1 DFQATT and CDR2 SNEGSKA (reference sequence). In DNA form, the CDR3 reads TGCAGTGCTAGATCGATAGCGGGCAGCTCCTACAATGAGCAGTTCTTC. The encoded protein is CSARSIAGSSYNEQFF.

This clonotype was seen many times. CDR3 DNA sequence: TGTGCCAGCAGCCCTTTATTGGAAATGAACACTGAAGCTTTCTTT. Its translation: CASSPLLEMNTEAFF. The chain is built from TRBV5-4 and TRBJ1-1; no clear D. Between the trimmed V and J ends, which lost 4 bases and 0 bases, there was a span of 13 bases. The CDR3 consists of 15 residues. Germline CDR1 and CDR2: SGHNT and YYREEE (reference sequence).

V gene TRBV5-5 combines with J gene TRBJ2-6; D possibly corresponds to TRBD1 (5 bases). The CDR3 sequence is 16 residues long. Per the germline V gene, CDR1 is SGHKS and CDR2 is YYEKEE (reference sequence). Trimming took off 5 bases at V and 0 bases at J, with 12 bases between the two ends. The CDR3, as DNA: TGTGCCAGCAGTTCAGACAGATTCTCTGGGGCCAACGTCCTGACTTTC. Translated, it gives CASSSDRFSGANVLTF.

The rearrangement joins TRBV10-3 to TRBJ2-7, with TRBD1 matching over 7 bases. V shed 7 bases, J shed 3 bases, and the junction held 3 bases outside the gene matches. The CDR3 is 12 amino acids. The germline gives CDR1 ENHRY, CDR2 SYGVKD. CDR3 sequence (DNA): TGTGCCATCAAGAGGGACAGCTACGAGCAGTACTTC. Translated: CAIKRDSYEQYF.

This clonotype was observed many times. V and J are TRBV2 and TRBJ1-6; TRBD1 matches at 8 bases. The CDR3 extends over 14 amino acids. In germline, CDR1 is SNHLY, CDR2 FYNNEI. With V trimmed by 3 bases and J by 14 bases, 9 bases remained unmatched. The CDR3 nucleotides are TGTGCCAGCAGTGAGGACAGGGAAATTCAGGCCCTCCACTTT. It is translated as CASSEDREIQALHF.